These T cell receptor beta chains were read from a single sample in a study of blood T cell repertoires in COVID-19. The protocol was immunoSEQ multiplex PCR, while the TCRdb copy is restricted to in-frame clones and leaves out a portion. This sample carries 190,000 or so clones, 85% of them seen once, and the ten largest clones take roughly a sixth. Sequencing used PBMCs or T cells enriched from blood (not recorded which). All receptors come from a man in his forties or fifties who had recovered from COVID-19. Both conserved end residues are part of each CDR3. The D gene is left open where the match is weak. The listing skips clone size in some rows; elsewhere it reads once, few, many or a size class.

j_gene | abundance | len | v_gene | d_gene | CDR3aa | CDR3nt
TRBJ1-5 | . | 12 | TRBV29-1 | TRBD1 | CSVTGDNQPQHF | TGCAGCGTGACAGGGGATAATCAGCCCCAGCATTTT
TRBJ1-5 | . | 14 | TRBV9 | TRBD1 | CASSATGGNQPQHF | TGTGCCAGCAGCGCTACAGGGGGCAATCAGCCCCAGCATTTT
TRBJ2-3 | . | 16 | TRBV19 | TRBD1 | CASSRPRTGGQDTQYF | TGTGCCAGTAGTAGACCCCGGACAGGGGGCCAGGATACGCAGTATTTT
TRBJ2-7 | . | 14 | TRBV7-9 | TRBD2 | CASSPPGGTLEQYF | TGTGCCAGCAGCCCCCCGGGGGGAACCTTAGAGCAGTACTTC
TRBJ2-7 | once | 15 | TRBV27 | . | CASSLVAHSSYEQYF | TGTGCCAGCAGCCTCGTAGCGCACAGCTCCTACGAGCAGTACTTC
TRBJ1-2 | . | 13 | TRBV3-1/TRBV3-2 | . | CASSLLQGNGYTF | TGTGCCAGCAGCCTTCTTCAGGGGAATGGCTACACCTTC
TRBJ2-7 | once | 14 | TRBV19 | TRBD1 | CASSMLQGDYEQYF | TGTGCCAGTAGTATGTTACAGGGGGACTACGAGCAGTACTTC
TRBJ1-2 | . | 13 | TRBV12-3/TRBV12-4 | . | CASSFSKSYGYTF | TGTGCCAGCAGTTTTTCGAAGAGCTATGGCTACACCTTC
TRBJ1-4 | once | 15 | TRBV9 | . | CASSVRGTTNEKLFF | TGTGCCAGCAGCGTGCGAGGAACAACTAATGAAAAACTGTTTTTT
TRBJ1-2 | . | 12 | TRBV6-6 | TRBD1 | CASGQGAGGYTF | TGTGCCAGCGGGCAGGGGGCTGGAGGCTACACCTTC
TRBJ2-4 | . | 17 | TRBV30 | TRBD2 | CAWSVGGGSLPFNIQYF | TGTGCCTGGAGTGTAGGAGGCGGGAGTCTCCCTTTCAACATTCAGTACTTC
TRBJ1-1 | once | 12 | TRBV28 | . | CASRETDTEAFF | TGTGCCAGCAGGGAGACGGACACTGAAGCTTTCTTT
TRBJ1-2 | . | 14 | TRBV30 | TRBD1 | CAWSANTGGNGYTF | TGTGCCTGGAGTGCGAACACAGGGGGGAATGGCTACACCTTC
TRBJ2-1 | . | 15 | TRBV7-8 | TRBD2 | CASSLRGGAYNEQFF | TGTGCCAGCAGCTTGCGCGGGGGGGCGTACAATGAGCAGTTCTTC
TRBJ2-5 | . | 16 | TRBV5-1 | TRBD2 | CASSLGLAGLQETQYF | TGCGCCAGCAGCCTAGGACTAGCGGGGTTACAAGAGACCCAGTACTTC
TRBJ1-4 | . | 15 | TRBV11-3 | TRBD1 | CASSLGQGIFEKLFF | TGTGCCAGCAGCCTTGGACAGGGAATATTTGAAAAACTGTTTTTT
TRBJ2-2 | few | 17 | TRBV18 | TRBD2 | CASSRTSGSVNTGELFF | TGTGCCAGCTCAAGGACTAGCGGGAGCGTGAACACCGGGGAGCTGTTTTTT
TRBJ2-1 | once | 14 | TRBV9 | TRBD2 | CASSTSGSYNEQFF | TGTGCCAGCAGTACTAGCGGCTCCTACAATGAGCAGTTCTTC
TRBJ2-1 | once | 12 | TRBV27 | . | CASLSGSNEQFF | TGTGCCAGCCTGTCAGGGTCCAATGAGCAGTTCTTC
TRBJ1-2 | . | 13 | TRBV10-3 | . | CAIPGRVGDGYTF | TGTGCCATCCCAGGCCGCGTCGGGGATGGCTACACCTTC
TRBJ2-7 | . | 12 | TRBV12-3/TRBV12-4 | . | CASSPYRNEQYF | TGTGCCAGCAGTCCATACAGGAACGAGCAGTACTTC